Listed below are T cell receptor beta chains from one sample, sequenced in a study of regulatory T cells in long-lasting Graves disease. TCRdb used MiXCR to reprocess the multiplex PCR reads, holding one entry per CDR3 protein. The sample has around 430,000 distinct CDR3 sequences, about 20% seen once; the top ten hold around 13%. The source was peripheral blood mononuclear cells (PBMCs), collected when the disease was refractory, from a patient treated with antithyroid drugs. Receptors originate from a female donor with Graves disease. Both conserved end residues are part of each CDR3. D genes are given only for firm matches. Clone size, where shown, is once, few, many, or a class for clones that have expanded.

size: many
D: -
J: TRBJ1-5
length: 16
V: TRBV12-3/TRBV12-4
DNA: TGTGCCAGCAGTCCTAGTATGGGCGGGACCGCCGGCCCCCAGCATTTT
CDR3: CASSPSMGGTAGPQHF

size: -
D: -
J: TRBJ2-5
length: 12
V: TRBV7-9
DNA: TGTGCCAGCGACGGGGGAGTGGAGACCCAGTACTTC
CDR3: CASDGGVETQYF

size: few
D: TRBD1
J: TRBJ1-5
length: 15
V: TRBV19
DNA: TGTGCCAGCTCCTCCGGTGGACAGGGATATCAGCCCCAGCATTTT
CDR3: CASSSGGQGYQPQHF

size: many
D: -
J: TRBJ1-2
length: 17
V: TRBV2
DNA: TGTGCCAGCAGGGACAGAAACCGGGACACTTCTAACTATGGCTACACCTTC
CDR3: CASRDRNRDTSNYGYTF

size: -
D: TRBD2
J: TRBJ2-5
length: 15
V: TRBV6-2/TRBV6-3
DNA: TGTGCCAGCAGTTACGTGAAGGGGAGGGGAGAGACCCAGTACTTC
CDR3: CASSYVKGRGETQYF

size: -
D: -
J: TRBJ2-7
length: 14
V: TRBV13
DNA: TGTGCCAGCAGCTTAAAAGCGTCGTCATACGAGCAGTACTTC
CDR3: CASSLKASSYEQYF

size: -
D: TRBD2
J: TRBJ2-4
length: 13
V: TRBV29-1
DNA: TGCAGCGTGGGGGGGTTAGTGGGCGACATTCAGTACTTC
CDR3: CSVGGLVGDIQYF

size: few
D: -
J: TRBJ1-2
length: 10
V: TRBV6-1
DNA: TGTGCCAGCCGGGAGTATGGCTACACCTTC
CDR3: CASREYGYTF

size: -
D: TRBD2
J: TRBJ2-3
length: 16
V: TRBV20-1
DNA: TGCAGTGCCAGAGAAACAGCGGGGGGGTTGGGAGATACGCAGTATTTT
CDR3: CSARETAGGLGDTQYF

size: few
D: TRBD1
J: TRBJ2-6
length: 16
V: TRBV7-3
DNA: TGTGCCAGCAGCTACCCGGGACAGGGGGGGGCCAACGTCCTGACTTTC
CDR3: CASSYPGQGGANVLTF

size: -
D: TRBD1
J: TRBJ2-5
length: 15
V: TRBV19
DNA: TGTGCCAGTAGCCGGACAGGGGATGGGCAAGAGACCCAGTACTTC
CDR3: CASSRTGDGQETQYF

size: many
D: -
J: TRBJ1-1
length: 14
V: TRBV11-1
DNA: TGTGCCAGCAGCTTAGGGAGTGGTAACACTGAAGCTTTCTTT
CDR3: CASSLGSGNTEAFF

size: -
D: TRBD1
J: TRBJ1-3
length: 14
V: TRBV12-3/TRBV12-4
DNA: TGTGCCAGCAGTTTTCCCCAGGGGGTTTGGGCCATATATTTT
CDR3: CASSFPQGVWAIYF

size: -
D: -
J: TRBJ2-3
length: 12
V: TRBV7-9
DNA: TGTGCCAGCAGCCCCCCCGGGGATACGCAGTATTTT
CDR3: CASSPPGDTQYF

size: -
D: -
J: TRBJ1-4
length: 16
V: TRBV5-1
DNA: TGCGCCAGCAGCCTGAGTTGGGCAGGCGTTAATGAAAAACTGTTTTTT
CDR3: CASSLSWAGVNEKLFF

size: many
D: -
J: TRBJ2-5
length: 12
V: TRBV2
DNA: TGTGCCAGCGAGGGGGGGCAAGAGACCCAGTACTTC
CDR3: CASEGGQETQYF

size: -
D: TRBD1
J: TRBJ2-3
length: 15
V: TRBV2
DNA: TGTGCCAGCAGGGGGGGACAGGCAATCACAGATACGCAGTATTTT
CDR3: CASRGGQAITDTQYF

size: few
D: TRBD1
J: TRBJ2-7
length: 13
V: TRBV6-1
DNA: TGTGCCAGCACCCTGTGGACAGGGTACGAGCAGTACTTC
CDR3: CASTLWTGYEQYF

size: many
D: TRBD1
J: TRBJ2-7
length: 13
V: TRBV6-1
DNA: TGTGCCAGCAGTATGGGACAGGACTACGAGCAGTACTTC
CDR3: CASSMGQDYEQYF

size: many
D: TRBD1
J: TRBJ2-7
length: 13
V: TRBV28
DNA: TGTGCCAGCGTCCCGGGACAGGGGTACGAGCAGTACTTC
CDR3: CASVPGQGYEQYF

size: -
D: -
J: TRBJ2-7
length: 12
V: TRBV6-2/TRBV6-3
DNA: TGTGCCAGCAGTTATTTTCTTGACGAGCAGTACTTC
CDR3: CASSYFLDEQYF

size: many
D: -
J: TRBJ1-1
length: 14
V: TRBV10-3
DNA: TGTGCCATCAAGGCCGGCCTTATGAACACTGAAGCTTTCTTT
CDR3: CAIKAGLMNTEAFF

size: many
D: TRBD1
J: TRBJ1-2
length: 14
V: TRBV6-1
DNA: TGTGCCAGCAGCCGGGACAGGGAGACCTATGGCTACACCTTC
CDR3: CASSRDRETYGYTF

size: -
D: -
J: TRBJ1-4
length: 13
V: TRBV19
DNA: TGTGCCAGTAGTCCCCCACCCGGAGAAAAACTGTTTTTT
CDR3: CASSPPPGEKLFF

size: many
D: -
J: TRBJ2-2
length: 11
V: TRBV11-2
DNA: TGTGCCAGCAGCCCATACGGGGAGCTGTTTTTT
CDR3: CASSPYGELFF

size: once
D: TRBD1
J: TRBJ2-1
length: 14
V: TRBV12-3/TRBV12-4
DNA: TGTGCCAGCCCCCCCCGGACAGGGGTAAATGAGCAGTTCTTC
CDR3: CASPPRTGVNEQFF

size: many
D: -
J: TRBJ2-5
length: 11
V: TRBV28
DNA: TGTGCCAGCAGTCGAAGGGGTACCCAGTACTTC
CDR3: CASSRRGTQYF

size: -
D: TRBD2
J: TRBJ2-1
length: 17
V: TRBV20-1
DNA: TGCAGTGCTAGAGGTGGAGCTAGCGGGATGTCCTACAATGAGCAGTTCTTC
CDR3: CSARGGASGMSYNEQFF

size: -
D: -
J: TRBJ1-2
length: 14
V: TRBV18
DNA: TGTGCCAGCTCACCACCGTTAGGGCTCTATGGCTACACCTTC
CDR3: CASSPPLGLYGYTF